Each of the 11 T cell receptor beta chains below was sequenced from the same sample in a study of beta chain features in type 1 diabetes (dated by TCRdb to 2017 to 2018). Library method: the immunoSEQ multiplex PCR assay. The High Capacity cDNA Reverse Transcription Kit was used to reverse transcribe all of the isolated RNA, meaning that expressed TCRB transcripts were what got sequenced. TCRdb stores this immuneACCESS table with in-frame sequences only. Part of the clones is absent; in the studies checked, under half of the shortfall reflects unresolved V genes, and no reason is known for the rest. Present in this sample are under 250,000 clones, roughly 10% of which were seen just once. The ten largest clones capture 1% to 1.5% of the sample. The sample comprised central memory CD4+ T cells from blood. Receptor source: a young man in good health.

In DNA form, the CDR3 reads TGCGCCAGCAGCTTGGCAACCGGGACAGGTTATACCGGGGAGCTGTTTTTT. Its translation is CASSLATGTGYTGELFF. The rearrangement links TRBV5-1 to TRBJ2-2; 8 bases are a match to TRBD1. The germline gives CDR1 SGHRS, CDR2 YFSETQ. The CDR3 length is 17 residues. After removal of 0 bases from V and 5 bases from J, the junction contained 9 bases not matched to a gene.

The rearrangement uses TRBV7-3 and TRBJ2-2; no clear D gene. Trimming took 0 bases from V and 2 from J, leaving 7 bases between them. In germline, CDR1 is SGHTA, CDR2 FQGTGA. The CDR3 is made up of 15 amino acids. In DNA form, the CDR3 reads TGTGCCAGCAGCTTAACGGTAGTAAACACCGGGGAGCTGTTTTTT. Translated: CASSLTVVNTGELFF.

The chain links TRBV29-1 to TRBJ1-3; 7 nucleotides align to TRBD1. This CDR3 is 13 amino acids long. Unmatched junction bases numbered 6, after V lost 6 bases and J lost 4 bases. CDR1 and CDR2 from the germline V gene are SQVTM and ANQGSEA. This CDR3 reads CSVDRASGNTIYF. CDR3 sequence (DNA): TGCAGCGTCGACAGGGCATCCGGAAACACCATATATTTT.

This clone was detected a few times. The CDR3 coding sequence is TGTGCCACCAGCAGAGAACTAAAGGAGCAGTACTTC. This gives the protein CATSRELKEQYF. V is TRBV15 and J is TRBJ2-7; D remains ambiguous. Trimming took 0 bases from V and 7 from J, leaving 7 bases between them. This CDR3 has 12 amino acids. Germline V lookup: CDR1 LNHNV, CDR2 YYDKDF (reference sequence).

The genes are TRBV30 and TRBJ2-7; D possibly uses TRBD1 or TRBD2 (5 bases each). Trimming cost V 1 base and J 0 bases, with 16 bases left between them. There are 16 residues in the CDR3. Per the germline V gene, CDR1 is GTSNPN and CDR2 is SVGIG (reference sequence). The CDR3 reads CAWSEGPAASSYEQYF. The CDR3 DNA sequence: TGTGCCTGGAGTGAGGGACCAGCGGCTAGCTCCTACGAGCAGTACTTC.

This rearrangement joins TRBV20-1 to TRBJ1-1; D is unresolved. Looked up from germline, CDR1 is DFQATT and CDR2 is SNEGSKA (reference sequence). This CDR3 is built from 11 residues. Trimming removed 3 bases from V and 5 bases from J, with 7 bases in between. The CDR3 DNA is TGCAGTGCTAGTAGACGGACTGAAGCTTTCTTT. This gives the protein CSASRRTEAFF.

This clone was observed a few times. This chain's CDR3 is CASSAYTRGPSNTEAFF. CDR3 DNA sequence: TGTGCCAGCAGCGCCTACACCAGGGGGCCGTCGAACACTGAAGCTTTCTTT. V usage is TRBV9 and J usage is TRBJ1-1, with TRBD1 matching over 8 bases. Trimming took 3 bases from V and 1 from J; bases not matched to a gene: 11. The germline V gene has CDR1 SGDLS and CDR2 YYNGEE. The CDR3 extends over 17 amino acids. The full variable domain, in which reference TRBV9 and TRBJ1-1 provide the parts outside the CDR3, is DSGVTQTPKHLITATGQRVTLRCSPRSGDLSVYWYQQSLDQGLQFLIQYYNGEERAKGNILERFSAQQFPDLHSELNLSSLELGDSALYFCASSAYTRGPSNTEAFFGQGTRLTVV.

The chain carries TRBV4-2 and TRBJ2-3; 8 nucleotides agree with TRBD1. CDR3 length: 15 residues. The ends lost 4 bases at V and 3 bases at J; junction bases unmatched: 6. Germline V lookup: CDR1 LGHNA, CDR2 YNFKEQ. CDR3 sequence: CASSPGQGATDTQYF. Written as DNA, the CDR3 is TGTGCCAGCAGCCCCGGGCAGGGGGCTACAGATACGCAGTATTTT.

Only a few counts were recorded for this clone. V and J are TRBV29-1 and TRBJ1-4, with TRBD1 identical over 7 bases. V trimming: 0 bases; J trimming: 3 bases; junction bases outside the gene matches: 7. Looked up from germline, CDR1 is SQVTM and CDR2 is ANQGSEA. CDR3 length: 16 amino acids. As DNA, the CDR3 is TGCAGCGTTGAAGAGCTGTCGCAGGGGGCTAATGAAAAACTGTTTTTT. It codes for CSVEELSQGANEKLFF. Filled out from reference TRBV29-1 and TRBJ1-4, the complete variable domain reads SAVISQKPSRDICQRGTSLTIQCQVDSQVTMMFWYRQQPGQSLTLIATANQGSEATYESGFVIDKFPISRPNLTFSTLTVSNMSPEDSSIYLCSVEELSQGANEKLFFGSGTQLSVL.

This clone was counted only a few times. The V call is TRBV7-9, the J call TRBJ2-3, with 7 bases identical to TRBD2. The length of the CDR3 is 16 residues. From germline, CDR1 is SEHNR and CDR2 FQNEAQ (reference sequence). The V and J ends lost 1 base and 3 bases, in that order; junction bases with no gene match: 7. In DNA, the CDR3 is TGTGCCAGCAGCTTAGTCCGACTAGCCCTGACAGATACGCAGTATTTT. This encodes CASSLVRLALTDTQYF.

CDR3: CASSPKTTSGSMDEQYF. The DNA for the CDR3 is TGTGCCAGCAGCCCGAAAACGACTAGCGGGAGTATGGACGAGCAGTACTTC. The chain employs TRBV7-9 and TRBJ2-7; TRBD2 matches 12 bases. Trimming removed 5 bases from V and 5 bases from J; junction bases left unmatched: 13. The CDR3 has 17 amino acids. CDR1 SEHNR and CDR2 FQNEAQ come from the germline V gene (reference sequence). The complete variable domain, with remaining parts taken from reference TRBV7-9 and TRBJ2-7, reads DTGVSQNPRHKITKRGQNVTFRCDPISEHNRLYWYRQTLGQGPEFLTYFQNEAQLEKSRLLSDRFSAERPKGSFSTLEIQRTEQGDSAMYLCASSPKTTSGSMDEQYFGPGTRLTVT.